The entry below describes one T cell receptor beta chain. The data were taken from a study of blood T cell repertoires in COVID-19. Germline lookup yields CDR1 LNHDA and CDR2 SQIVND (reference sequence). This CDR3 has 16 residues. V shed 4 bases and J shed 3 bases, with 16 bases lying between them. The protocol was immunoSEQ multiplex PCR, while the TCRdb copy is restricted to in-frame clones and leaves out a portion. This table holds about 14,000 clones, approximately 92% found once. This clonotype was sampled from a human donor in a cohort sampled during active COVID-19. V is TRBV19 and J is TRBJ1-3, with D perhaps TRBD1 (6 bases). Sample: peripheral blood. Here the CDR3 reads CASSKGGVDFGNTIYF. CDR3 coding DNA: TGTGCCAGTAGTAAAGGGGGAGTAGACTTTGGAAACACCATATATTTT.